The T cell receptor beta chain described here comes from a study of OX40 agonist ivuxolimab in advanced cancers. Turning to the study itself: Dose-escalation patients suffered from hepatocellular carcinoma, melanoma, renal cell or head and neck cancer. Partial responses were achieved by three patients: one hepatocellular carcinoma, two cutaneous melanoma.

The CDR3 is 19 amino acids. Germline V gene data show CDR1 as MNHNS and CDR2 as SASEGT. V dropped 2 bases and J dropped 0 bases, with 17 bases sitting between them. With respect to this clone: Its cognate antigen is unknown.

The protocol was immunoSEQ multiplex PCR, while the TCRdb copy is restricted to in-frame clones and leaves out a portion. The profile shows approximately 10,000 clones, roughly nine tenths of them singletons. Points from the study as a whole: At 0.1 to 3.0 mg/kg, clonal expansion of CD4+ and CD8+ blood T cells had occurred by week 6.

The V call is TRBV6-1, the J call TRBJ1-6; D may be TRBD1 (5 bases). The sequence was obtained from an adult with an advanced solid tumor such as melanoma, head and neck, liver or kidney cancer. The material was CD4+ or CD8+ T cells sorted from blood, obtained in a trial of the OX40 agonist ivuxolimab. CDR3 in DNA: TGTGCCAGCAGTGAATGGGAATTTGACAGCCGCTCCTATAATTCACCCCTCCACTTT. Translation gives CASSEWEFDSRSYNSPLHF.